Listed below are T cell receptor beta chains from one sample, sequenced in a study of lymphopenia after photon versus proton radiotherapy. Clones were read by immunoSEQ multiplex PCR, and TCRdb kept only the in-frame ones, dropping some. This table holds tens of thousands of clones, around 83% found once. Specimen: peripheral blood, collected from a patient treated with proton-based radiotherapy. Every receptor here comes from a woman in her 70s with pancreatic cancer. CDR3s leave out the opening cysteine and the closing phenylalanine or tryptophan.

TRBV28	ASTGTGIY
TRBV6-1	ASYVGNNSPLH
TRBV6-1	ASSVSSGSKTDTQY
TRBV5-6	ASSPNSGSSYNEQF
TRBV19	ASSLQTGSNQPQH
TRBV27	ASSYPDNEQF
TRBV7-6	ASSLFGTGGEKLF
TRBV5-4	ASSLRHSNEKLF
TRBV30	AWSGESGGVYEQY
TRBV9	ASSPKQGAILFYGYT
TRBV7-2	ASSSPTGRTDTQY
TRBV21-1	ASSKVTAINYGYT
TRBV6-1	ASRRPGLTYEQY
TRBV27	ASSSRRGEKLF
TRBV15	AASRPRWASGRSNEQF
TRBV19	ASRVTGTSTDTQY
TRBV19	ASSDRAGELF
TRBV7-8	ASSLRVRSTEAF
TRBV5-4	ASSLGKLADNSYEQY
TRBV18	ASSPGAGGARGVYNEQF
TRBV9	ASSPMAGGNEKLF
TRBV14	ASSQFIAGSYEQY
TRBV19	ASSRRLAGSTDTQY
TRBV19	ASTAGQGAQPQH
TRBV29-1	SAASGRNSGANVLT
TRBV7-9	ASSLVAGNQPQH
TRBV19	ASSRTGGANVLT